This TCR beta chain was captured in a study of shared clonotypes between healthy human individuals. V lost 4 bases and J lost 15, with 16 bases in between. The CDR3 spans 13 residues. CDR1 SGHTA and CDR2 FQGTGA come from the germline V gene. The repertoire was sequenced with immunoSEQ multiplex PCR; TCRdb's copy has only in-frame clones and lacks some. The sample contains about 2 million clones, over 85% of which appear only once. The J gene is TRBJ1-6, the V gene TRBV7-3; possibly TRBD1 for D (5 bases). The source material was naive CD4+ T cells sorted from blood. The subset here: CD45RA+ positively selected. This clonotype was obtained from a man aged 18 to 29 in good health. DNA for the CDR3: TGTGCCAGCAGCTCAACTCCGGGGGACGGCCTCCACTTT. Its translation is CASSSTPGDGLHF.